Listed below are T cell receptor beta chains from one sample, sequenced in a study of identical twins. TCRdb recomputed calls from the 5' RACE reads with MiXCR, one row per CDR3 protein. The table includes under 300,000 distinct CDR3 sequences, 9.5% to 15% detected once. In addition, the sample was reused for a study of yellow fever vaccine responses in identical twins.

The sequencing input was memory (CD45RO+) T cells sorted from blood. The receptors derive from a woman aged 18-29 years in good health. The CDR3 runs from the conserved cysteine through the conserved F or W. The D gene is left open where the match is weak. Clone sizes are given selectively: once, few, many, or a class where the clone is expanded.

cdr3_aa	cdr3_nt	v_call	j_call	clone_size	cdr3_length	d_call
CSATTGHGGMNTEAFF	TGCAGTGCCACGACAGGGCATGGGGGGATGAACACTGAAGCTTTCTTT	TRBV20-1	TRBJ1-1	-	16	TRBD1
CAINRLAGGGNEQFF	TGTGCCATCAACCGACTAGCGGGAGGTGGCAATGAGCAGTTCTTC	TRBV10-3	TRBJ2-1	few	15	TRBD2
CASSEGVVTEAFF	TGTGCCAGCAGTGAAGGGGTGGTCACTGAAGCTTTCTTT	TRBV12-3/TRBV12-4	TRBJ1-1	few	13	-
CASSSSGGARAETQYF	TGTGCCAGCAGTTCAAGCGGGGGGGCTAGGGCAGAGACCCAGTACTTC	TRBV7-2	TRBJ2-5	-	16	TRBD2
CASSRGEGTDTQYF	TGTGCCAGCAGCAGGGGGGAGGGCACAGATACGCAGTATTTT	TRBV9	TRBJ2-3	-	14	-
CSASVGTGLYEQYF	TGCAGTGCTAGCGTCGGGACAGGGCTATACGAGCAGTACTTC	TRBV20-1	TRBJ2-7	-	14	TRBD1
CASSFEYPGQGARGYGYTF	TGTGCCAGCAGTTTCGAATACCCGGGACAGGGGGCAAGAGGCTATGGCTACACCTTC	TRBV27	TRBJ1-2	many	19	TRBD1
CASSIIRDSNVLTF	TGTGCCAGTAGTATAATCAGAGATTCCAACGTCCTGACTTTC	TRBV19	TRBJ2-6	few	14	-
CAIRGSSYNEQFF	TGTGCCATCAGAGGTAGTTCGTACAATGAGCAGTTCTTC	TRBV10-3	TRBJ2-1	few	13	-
CASSPSGTGGEQYF	TGTGCCAGCTCACCGTCTGGGACAGGGGGCGAACAGTACTTC	TRBV18	TRBJ2-7	-	14	TRBD1
CSARVGLTDTQYF	TGCAGTGCTAGAGTCGGGCTTACAGATACGCAGTATTTT	TRBV20-1	TRBJ2-3	-	13	-
CASSQGTNTGELFF	TGTGCCAGCAGCCAAGGAACGAACACCGGGGAGCTGTTTTTT	TRBV5-5	TRBJ2-2	few	14	-
CSVELARNEQFF	TGCAGCGTTGAACTAGCGCGGAATGAGCAGTTCTTC	TRBV29-1	TRBJ2-1	few	12	-
CASSSTGSPYEQYF	TGTGCCAGCAGCTCGACAGGGTCCCCCTACGAGCAGTACTTC	TRBV7-2	TRBJ2-7	few	14	TRBD1
CASSSDRTDSGANVLTF	TGTGCCAGCAGTTCGGATCGGACGGACTCTGGGGCCAACGTCCTGACTTTC	TRBV28	TRBJ2-6	few	17	-
CASSQEGGRGAGELFF	TGCGCCAGCAGCCAGGAGGGGGGGAGAGGGGCCGGGGAGCTGTTTTTT	TRBV4-3	TRBJ2-2	-	16	-
CASSQREGPYNEQFF	TGTGCCAGCAGTCAGCGGGAGGGCCCTTACAATGAGCAGTTCTTC	TRBV25-1	TRBJ2-1	few	15	TRBD2
CSVKTGEYTGELFF	TGCAGCGTCAAAACGGGGGAGTATACCGGGGAGCTGTTTTTT	TRBV29-1	TRBJ2-2	few	14	-
CASSESGTSDYEQYF	TGTGCCAGCAGTGAGTCCGGGACTAGCGACTACGAGCAGTACTTC	TRBV6-2/TRBV6-3	TRBJ2-7	-	15	TRBD2
CASSQLGNEQFF	TGTGCCAGCAGCCAACTAGGCAATGAGCAGTTCTTC	TRBV3-1	TRBJ2-1	few	12	-
CAISSDLYGYTF	TGTGCCATCAGTTCGGACCTGTATGGCTACACCTTC	TRBV10-3	TRBJ1-2	few	12	-
CASRHSGGGIANEQFF	TGTGCCAGCAGGCACTCAGGGGGCGGGATAGCCAATGAGCAGTTCTTC	TRBV28	TRBJ2-1	few	16	TRBD1
CASSPENLNTGELFF	TGTGCCAGCAGCCCCGAGAACCTAAACACCGGGGAGCTGTTTTTT	TRBV7-3	TRBJ2-2	-	15	-
CASRRLVSEQFF	TGTGCCAGCAGAAGACTAGTCAGTGAGCAGTTCTTC	TRBV12-3/TRBV12-4	TRBJ2-1	-	12	-
CASSTRDGSNEQFF	TGTGCCAGCAGTACAAGGGACGGTTCCAATGAGCAGTTCTTC	TRBV6-2/TRBV6-3	TRBJ2-1	-	14	-
CSVERNTGELFF	TGCAGCGTTGAAAGGAACACCGGGGAGCTGTTTTTT	TRBV29-1	TRBJ2-2	many	12	-
CASSLGTGRENEQFF	TGTGCCAGCAGCTTAGGGACTGGGAGGGAGAATGAGCAGTTCTTC	TRBV7-8	TRBJ2-1	few	15	TRBD2
CASSSSRTSSYNEQFF	TGTGCCAGCAGTTCTAGCAGAACGAGCTCCTACAATGAGCAGTTCTTC	TRBV5-5	TRBJ2-1	few	16	-
CASSLTSGFATGELFF	TGTGCCAGCAGCCTGACTAGCGGGTTTGCCACCGGGGAGCTGTTTTTT	TRBV6-4	TRBJ2-2	-	16	TRBD2
CASSLVAMKAKNIQYF	TGTGCCAGCAGCTTAGTAGCGATGAAGGCCAAAAACATTCAGTACTTC	TRBV11-2	TRBJ2-4	-	16	-
CASSDDRAVDTQYF	TGTGCCAGCAGTGACGACAGGGCGGTAGATACGCAGTATTTT	TRBV6-1	TRBJ2-3	-	14	TRBD1
CATSDPRLLPSQYF	TGTGCCACCAGTGATCCCCGACTTCTCCCGTCGCAGTATTTT	TRBV24-1	TRBJ2-3	many	14	-
CASSQDRTPSYEQYF	TGTGCCAGCAGCCAAGACAGGACGCCGTCCTACGAGCAGTACTTC	TRBV3-1	TRBJ2-7	-	15	-
CASSSPTGLRSPLHF	TGTGCCAGCAGTTCCCCGACAGGATTAAGGTCACCCCTCCACTTT	TRBV28	TRBJ1-6	-	15	-
CASSQGVGGPYEQYF	TGCGCCAGCAGCCAAGGGGTGGGAGGGCCATACGAGCAGTACTTC	TRBV4-3	TRBJ2-7	-	15	TRBD2
CASSLPAVVYKTQYF	TGTGCCAGCAGTCTCCCGGCGGTGGTGTATAAGACCCAGTACTTC	TRBV2	TRBJ2-5	once	15	-
CASSTRTANTGELFF	TGTGCCAGCAGCACCCGGACAGCGAACACCGGGGAGCTGTTTTTT	TRBV5-5	TRBJ2-2	few	15	-
CASSQEAGGGSPLHF	TGTGCCAGCAGCCAAGAAGCAGGGGGCGGTTCACCCCTCCACTTT	TRBV4-2	TRBJ1-6	many	15	TRBD1
CASSGGLAGEGYTF	TGCGCCAGCAGCGGGGGACTAGCGGGCGAGGGCTACACCTTC	TRBV5-1	TRBJ1-2	-	14	-
CASSLYRSGELFF	TGTGCCAGCAGCTTATACCGGTCCGGGGAGCTGTTTTTT	TRBV11-3	TRBJ2-2	few	13	-
CASSSVVRQGAHQQFF	TGTGCCAGCAGCTCCGTTGTGAGACAGGGTGCCCATCAGCAGTTCTTC	TRBV7-2	TRBJ2-1	few	16	TRBD1
CASSFRDQPQHF	TGTGCCAGCAGTTTCCGGGATCAGCCCCAGCATTTT	TRBV28	TRBJ1-5	many	12	-
CASSLRTGANEKLFF	TGTGCCAGCAGCTTACGGACGGGCGCTAATGAAAAACTGTTTTTT	TRBV7-9	TRBJ1-4	few	15	-
CATNLREGGGYTF	TGTGCCACCAATCTCAGGGAAGGTGGTGGCTACACCTTC	TRBV19	TRBJ1-2	few	13	-
CASSAGQVGNIQYF	TGTGCCAGCAGTGCTGGACAAGTCGGAAACATTCAGTACTTC	TRBV28	TRBJ2-4	many	14	-